A selection of T cell receptor beta chains follows, all from one sample in a study of T-cell memory formation after mild COVID-19. TCRdb reanalysed the 5' RACE reads using MiXCR and keeps one entry per CDR3 protein. In the table there are about 250,000 distinct CDR3 sequences, 15% of which are singletons. Sequencing was performed on PBMCs or a T cell subset sorted from them (not recorded which). Receptor source: an adult woman who had mild COVID-19 (a few samples of this study predate the infection). Cell type and time point are not known. CDR3s include the opening cysteine and the closing phenylalanine or tryptophan. A D gene is named only where the DNA matches it firmly. Expanded clones are given a class, and other clones once, few, many or no size at all.

j_gene	v_gene	d_gene	abundance	CDR3aa	CDR3nt
TRBJ2-1	TRBV5-1	-	-	CASSPFDGAIEQFF	TGCGCCAGCAGCCCCTTCGACGGGGCTATTGAGCAGTTCTTC
TRBJ2-1	TRBV12-3/TRBV12-4	TRBD1	many	CASSTGTGDLAEQFF	TGTGCCAGCAGTACCGGGACAGGGGATCTCGCTGAGCAGTTCTTC
TRBJ1-1	TRBV29-1	-	few	CSVVQATRNTEAFF	TGCAGCGTGGTACAGGCCACGAGGAACACTGAAGCTTTCTTT
TRBJ2-7	TRBV20-1	-	-	CSAIDWTGQSYEQYF	TGCAGTGCTATAGATTGGACTGGACAATCCTACGAGCAGTACTTC
TRBJ2-1	TRBV15	-	few	CATSRQIYNEQFF	TGTGCCACCAGCAGACAGATTTACAATGAGCAGTTCTTC
TRBJ2-5	TRBV5-1	TRBD2	-	CASTLTGGPRETQYF	TGCGCCAGCACCCTTACGGGAGGGCCGCGAGAGACCCAGTACTTC
TRBJ1-3	TRBV6-6	TRBD1	few	CASSYPGQGFSGNTIYF	TGTGCCAGCAGTTACCCGGGACAGGGATTCTCTGGAAACACCATATATTTT
TRBJ2-7	TRBV5-4	TRBD1	many	CASSLWDREIGEQYF	TGTGCCAGCTCCCTTTGGGACAGGGAGATAGGCGAGCAGTACTTC
TRBJ2-3	TRBV6-5	TRBD1	many	CASSTRGTGGTRNTQYF	TGTGCCAGCAGTACCCGAGGGACAGGGGGCACGAGGAATACGCAGTATTTT
TRBJ2-7	TRBV18	-	few	CASSLPQAPYEQYF	TGTGCCAGCTCACTACCACAGGCGCCCTACGAGCAGTACTTC
TRBJ2-3	TRBV20-1	-	-	CSAPPLDTQYF	TGCAGTGCTCCTCCATTGGATACGCAGTATTTT
TRBJ2-1	TRBV20-1	TRBD2	-	CSATGTRAQQFF	TGCAGTGCAACCGGGACTAGAGCCCAGCAGTTCTTC
TRBJ1-1	TRBV6-1	TRBD1	few	CASPDFRGVQGETEAFF	TGTGCCAGCCCAGACTTCAGGGGGGTCCAAGGAGAGACTGAAGCTTTCTTT
TRBJ1-5	TRBV6-2/TRBV6-3	-	-	CASSYPDRRGGSNQPQHF	TGTGCCAGCAGTTACCCAGACAGGCGTGGGGGAAGCAATCAGCCCCAGCATTTT
TRBJ1-2	TRBV30	-	-	CAWTRNYGYTF	TGTGCCTGGACAAGAAACTATGGCTACACCTTC
TRBJ1-1	TRBV19	-	-	CASSLWTVNTEAFF	TGTGCCAGTAGTCTCTGGACTGTGAACACTGAAGCTTTCTTT
TRBJ1-3	TRBV12-3/TRBV12-4	-	few	CASSIGGTGNTIYF	TGTGCCAGCAGTATTGGGGGTACTGGAAACACCATATATTTT
TRBJ1-5	TRBV30	TRBD1	-	CAWSRDRAQNSNQPQHF	TGTGCCTGGTCCCGGGACAGGGCGCAAAATAGCAATCAGCCCCAGCATTTT
TRBJ1-1	TRBV27	-	-	CASSLTGVGQGSNTEAFF	TGTGCCAGCAGTTTAACTGGTGTAGGGCAGGGGAGTAACACTGAAGCTTTCTTT
TRBJ1-2	TRBV20-1	-	-	CSARRGQAGDGYTF	TGCAGTGCTAGGAGAGGGCAGGCGGGCGATGGCTACACCTTC
TRBJ2-5	TRBV20-1	TRBD1	-	CSAQQGARGETQYF	TGCAGTGCTCAACAGGGGGCGCGGGGAGAGACCCAGTACTTC
TRBJ2-7	TRBV12-3/TRBV12-4	TRBD1	few	CASSRQGVTYEQYF	TGTGCCAGCAGTCGACAGGGCGTAACCTACGAGCAGTACTTC
TRBJ2-5	TRBV7-2	TRBD1	few	CASRQNRGSSTQYF	TGTGCCAGCAGACAGAACAGGGGGTCGTCGACCCAGTACTTC
TRBJ1-1	TRBV4-2	TRBD1	few	CASSPSPQGPNTEAFF	TGTGCCAGCAGCCCGTCCCCACAGGGGCCGAACACTGAAGCTTTCTTT